The 27 T cell receptor beta chains given below trace back to one sample, sequenced in a study of blood T cells in healthy people across ages. Alongside a J-beta primer mix, a sample-barcoded 5' primer served in a second PCR lasting about 7 to 11 cycles. TCRdb ran MiXCR on the 5' RACE reads and lists one entry per CDR3 protein. The sample lists roughly 2 million distinct CDR3 sequences, around half occurring once. Sequenced material: blood. The receptors shown here come from a woman aged 40 to 50 in good health.

This clonotype was counted at least ten times. The CDR3 region is CASSERGSGANVLTF. The CDR3 DNA reads TGTGCCAGCAGTGAACGGGGTTCCGGGGCCAACGTCCTGACTTTC. The chain has TRBV25-1 and TRBJ2-6; maybe TRBD2 (5 bases). There are 15 residues in the CDR3. Germline CDR1 is MGHDK and CDR2 is SYGVNS. V shed 2 bases and J shed 4 bases, with 9 bases lying between them.

The chain joins TRBV27 to TRBJ1-2; TRBD1 matches 7 bases. This CDR3 contains 17 residues. The V segment lost 6 bases and the J segment 4 bases; nucleotides outside the gene matches: 17. Germline CDR1 is MNHEY and CDR2 is SMNVEV (reference sequence). Here the CDR3 DNA reads TGTGCCAGCAGCTCGACCCGAAGGGGTCAGGGGGGCTATGGCTACACCTTC. This translates into CASSSTRRGQGGYGYTF.

The rearrangement links TRBV20-1 to TRBJ1-2, with D possibly matching TRBD1 (6 bases). The V and J ends lost 0 bases and 3 bases respectively, with 11 bases between them. The CDR3 runs 14 residues. Germline V gene data show CDR1 as DFQATT and CDR2 as SNEGSKA (reference sequence). The chain's CDR3 is CSAREEGGYYGYTF. For the CDR3, the DNA is TGCAGTGCTAGAGAAGAGGGGGGTTACTATGGCTACACCTTC.

The sample holds a few counts of this clonotype. The chain has TRBV9 and TRBJ2-1; 11 nucleotides agree with TRBD2. The CDR3 is 16 amino acids. V lost 4 bases and J lost 8; bases outside the gene matches: 11. Germline CDR1 reads SGDLS; CDR2 reads YYNGEE. CDR3 nucleotide sequence: TGTGCCAGCAGCTCCCCATTGACTAGCGGGGAGGATGAGCAGTTCTTC. It is translated as CASSSPLTSGEDEQFF.

This clonotype turned up a few times. The chain recombines TRBV18 with TRBJ2-5; TRBD1 agrees at 8 bases. The length of the CDR3 is 16 residues. V lost 1 base, J lost 2 bases, and 6 bases stayed unmatched. Germline V CDR1 and CDR2: KGHSH, LQKENI. CDR3 sequence reads: CASSPRTGLGQETQYF. The CDR3 DNA reads as TGTGCCAGCTCACCACGGACAGGGTTGGGACAAGAGACCCAGTACTTC.

The chain has TRBV7-9 and TRBJ1-2; TRBD1 matches 7 bases. Germline CDR1 SEHNR, CDR2 FQNEAQ (reference sequence). After removal of 5 bases from V and 5 bases from J, the junction contained 5 bases not matched to a gene. The CDR3 consists of 13 residues. CDR3: CASSKGALYGYTF. As DNA, the CDR3 is TGTGCCAGCAGCAAGGGGGCTCTTTATGGCTACACCTTC.

The chain combines TRBV28 with TRBJ2-3; 7 bases are a match to TRBD1. Germline-derived CDR1 and CDR2 are MDHEN and SYDVKM. The junction had 11 bases not matched to a gene; V was cut back by 2 bases and J by 0 bases. The CDR3 extends over 18 amino acids. The CDR3 is CASSLRWGQTISTDTQYF. The DNA of the CDR3 is TGTGCCAGCAGTTTAAGGTGGGGACAGACGATTAGCACAGATACGCAGTATTTT.

The chain recombines TRBV14 with TRBJ1-2; unclear D gene. Germline CDR1 SGHDN, CDR2 FVKESK. V lost 1 base and J 2 bases, leaving 14 bases between the germline ends. The CDR3 consists of 16 residues. The DNA for the CDR3 is TGTGCCAGCAGCCAAGTGGAAAGCAACTCCAACTATGGCTACACCTTC. Translation gives CASSQVESNSNYGYTF.

This clonotype appeared a single time. The chain has TRBV9 and TRBJ1-1; a possible D gene is TRBD1 (5 bases). The CDR3 loop spans 16 amino acids. Germline CDR1 reads SGDLS; CDR2 reads YYNGEE. The V end was cut by 0 bases, the J end by 3 bases, with 15 bases between. The chain's CDR3 is CASSVAVQGRDTEAFF. For the CDR3, the DNA is TGTGCCAGCAGCGTAGCCGTGCAGGGAAGGGACACTGAAGCTTTCTTT.

This clonotype was seen a handful of times. The CDR3 DNA reads TGTGCCAGCAGTTACAACAGAAGGCTCTCTGGGGCCAACGTCCTGACTTTC. This gives the protein CASSYNRRLSGANVLTF. This chain joins TRBV6-2 or TRBV6-3 and TRBJ2-6; D uncertain. Germline assignment: CDR1 MNHEY and CDR2 SVGEGT. The V end lost 2 bases, the J end lost 0 bases, and 11 bases lay between the germline ends. The CDR3 consists of 17 residues.

Notes on this clonotype: An end of the junction differs from the germline gene, which may be a read error. The V gene is TRBV4-1, the J gene TRBJ2-7; tentative D call: TRBD1 (6 bases). Germline CDR1 MGHRA, CDR2 YSYEKL. The CDR3 length is 12 residues. The CDR3 loop is CASSQEGHEQYF. As DNA, the CDR3 is TGTGCCAGCAGCCAAGAGGGACATGAGCAGTACTTC.

The genes are TRBV15 and TRBJ1-5; maybe TRBD1 (5 bases). This CDR3 is built from 16 residues. The V and J ends lost 6 bases and 6 bases respectively, with 21 bases between them. CDR1 and CDR2 (germline): LNHNV, YYDKDF (reference sequence). The CDR3 protein is CATSYTGTLGSQPQHF. CDR3 DNA: TGTGCCACCAGTTATACCGGGACCCTAGGGAGTCAGCCCCAGCATTTT.

The chain recombines TRBV4-1 with TRBJ2-4, with D possibly TRBD2 on 6 matching bases. The CDR3 extends over 18 amino acids. The germline V gene has CDR1 MGHRA and CDR2 YSYEKL. V lost 3 bases to trimming and J lost 1 base, with 19 bases between them. CDR3 bases: TGCGCCAGCAGCCAGAGCCCGTCGGAGGGGTCGGCCAAAAACATTCAGTACTTC. Protein sequence: CASSQSPSEGSAKNIQYF.

This clonotype has a handful of counts. The chain carries TRBV20-1 and TRBJ2-3, with D possibly matching TRBD2 (6 bases). The CDR3 sequence is 12 residues long. The germline V and J ends were trimmed by 6 bases and 7 bases, with 14 bases remaining between them. CDR1 and CDR2 (germline): DFQATT, SNEGSKA (reference sequence). This chain's CDR3 is CSAPTAGYTQYF. DNA of the CDR3: TGCAGTGCGCCCACTGCGGGATATACGCAGTATTTT.

The genes are TRBV6-1 and TRBJ2-1, with D perhaps being TRBD1 or TRBD2 (5 bases each). The CDR3 runs 16 residues. The V end was cut by 3 bases, the J end by 0 bases, with 12 bases between. The germline V gene has CDR1 MNHNS and CDR2 SASEGT. The CDR3 reads CASSDPGTSSYNEQFF. The DNA of the CDR3 is TGTGCCAGCAGTGATCCAGGGACGAGCTCCTACAATGAGCAGTTCTTC.

The gene calls are TRBV29-1 and TRBJ2-3, with unresolved D. Germline CDR1 SQVTM, CDR2 ANQGSEA. V was clipped by 7 bases and J by 2 bases, with 13 bases between them. The CDR3 runs 13 residues. Written as DNA, the CDR3 is TGCAGCGGAGGCTCCCTATTCACAGATACGCAGTATTTT. Translated: CSGGSLFTDTQYF.

This clonotype came up a few times. The chain combines TRBV25-1 with TRBJ2-6, with 7 nucleotides matching TRBD1. CDR1 is MGHDK, CDR2 SYGVNS, per germline. CDR3 length equals 16 residues. V lost 2 bases and J lost 0; bases outside the gene matches: 1. Here the CDR3 reads CASSEHRGSGANVLTF. In DNA, the CDR3 is TGTGCCAGCAGTGAACACAGGGGCTCTGGGGCCAACGTCCTGACTTTC.

This clonotype was observed a few times. J is TRBJ2-5 and V is TRBV6-5; D gene unclear. V dropped 2 bases and J dropped 2 bases, with 12 bases sitting between them. Germline CDR1 is MNHEY and CDR2 is SVGAGI. This CDR3 is 15 amino acids long. The CDR3 sequence: CASSYRASRQETQYF. The CDR3 coding sequence is TGTGCCAGCAGTTACAGAGCAAGCAGGCAAGAGACCCAGTACTTC.

Turning to this clonotype: Its ends do not fully match the called genes, so a read error is possible. This chain uses TRBV4-1 with TRBJ2-5; 10 nucleotides match TRBD1. Germline V gene lookup returns CDR1 MGHRA and CDR2 YSYEKL. The CDR3 has 18 amino acids. CDR3 in DNA: TGCGCCGGCAGCCGAGGGACAGGGGCAAATATTTATCAAGAGACCCAGTACTTC. Amino acids: CAGSRGTGANIYQETQYF.

The genes are TRBV28 and TRBJ2-3; TRBD2 matches at 13 bases. J gave up 9 bases and V 6 bases, and 9 bases lay outside the gene matches. The CDR3 is 15 amino acids. The germline gives CDR1 MDHEN, CDR2 SYDVKM. CDR3 DNA sequence: TGTGCCAGCAGCTCACTAGCGGGGGGGATGGGAACGCAGTATTTT. Its protein product is CASSSLAGGMGTQYF.

This clonotype was seen only a few times. This chain connects TRBV6-2 or TRBV6-3 to TRBJ2-1; D unresolved. The V gene's germline CDR1 is MNHEY and CDR2 SVGEGT. Trimming removed 0 bases at V and 7 bases at J, with 7 bases between. CDR3 length: 13 amino acids. The CDR3: CASSYSIRNEQFF. The CDR3 DNA reads TGTGCCAGCAGTTACTCGATCCGTAATGAGCAGTTCTTC.

The V gene is TRBV9, the J gene TRBJ2-4, with D possibly being TRBD2 (5 bases). The CDR3 consists of 15 residues. Germline loops: CDR1 SGDLS, CDR2 YYNGEE. Between the trimmed V and J ends, which lost 0 bases and 3 bases, there was a span of 10 bases. CDR3 sequence: CASSVGHRGKNIQYF. CDR3 nucleotide sequence: TGTGCCAGCAGCGTAGGACACCGGGGCAAAAACATTCAGTACTTC.

The J gene is TRBJ2-1, the V gene TRBV4-1; D remains unclear. Near its end, the DNA agrees better with TRBJ2-7, so the J call may be wrong. Germline V gene sequence: CDR1 MGHRA, CDR2 YSYEKL. The CDR3 length is 17 residues. CDR3 in DNA: TGCGCCAGCAGCCAAGAGGGTTATGGCAGCTCCTACAATGAGCAGTACTTC. Its protein product is CASSQEGYGSSYNEQYF.

V is TRBV4-1 and J is TRBJ2-5, with D perhaps assigned TRBD1 or TRBD2 (5 bases each). The V and J ends lost 4 bases and 11 bases respectively, with 23 bases between them. CDR1 is MGHRA and CDR2 is YSYEKL in the germline V gene. The CDR3 covers 15 residues. This CDR3 reads CASSLIRDAVGEQYF. For the CDR3, the DNA is TGCGCCAGCAGCCTCATCCGGGACGCGGTCGGGGAGCAGTACTTC.

In this sample, this clonotype turned up a few times. The chain is built from TRBV14 and TRBJ2-1; TRBD1 or TRBD2 may be the D gene (6 bases each). The CDR3 is 17 residues long. Germline CDR1 reads SGHDN; CDR2 reads FVKESK. V lost 0 bases and J 8 bases, leaving 20 bases between the germline ends. The CDR3 protein is CASSQDWGALIGDEQFF. In DNA, the CDR3 is TGTGCCAGCAGCCAAGATTGGGGGGCCCTTATCGGCGATGAGCAGTTCTTC.

This clonotype turned up a few times. The rearrangement uses TRBV6-5 and TRBJ2-1, with 9 bases fitting TRBD2. Germline V gene lookup returns CDR1 MNHEY and CDR2 SVGAGI. The CDR3 covers 16 residues. V dropped 2 bases and J dropped 4; count of bases not matched to a gene: 6. Here the CDR3 reads CASSYGRGGPYNEQFF. The DNA for the CDR3 is TGTGCCAGCAGTTACGGGCGGGGGGGACCTTACAATGAGCAGTTCTTC.

Notes on this clonotype: One end of the junction does not line up with germline, which may come from a read error. This chain links TRBV6-2 or TRBV6-3 with TRBJ2-5; a possible D gene is TRBD1 (6 bases). This CDR3 region has 13 residues. Germline CDR1 and CDR2: MNHEY and SVGEGT. CDR3 region: CARSTRQAGTQYF. The CDR3 coding sequence is TGTGCCCGCAGCACACGACAGGCGGGGACCCAGTACTTC.